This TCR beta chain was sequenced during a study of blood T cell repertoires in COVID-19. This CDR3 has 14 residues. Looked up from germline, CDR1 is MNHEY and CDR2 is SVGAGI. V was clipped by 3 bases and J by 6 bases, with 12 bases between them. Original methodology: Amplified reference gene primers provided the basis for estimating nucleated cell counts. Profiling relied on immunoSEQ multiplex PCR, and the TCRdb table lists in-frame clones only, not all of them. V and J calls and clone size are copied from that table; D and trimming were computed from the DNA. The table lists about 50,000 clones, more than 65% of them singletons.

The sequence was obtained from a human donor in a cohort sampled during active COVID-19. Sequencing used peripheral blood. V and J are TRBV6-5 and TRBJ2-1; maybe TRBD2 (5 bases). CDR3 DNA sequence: TGTGCCAGCAGTTATGAAGCGGTTGGCAATGAGCAGTTCTTC. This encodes CASSYEAVGNEQFF.